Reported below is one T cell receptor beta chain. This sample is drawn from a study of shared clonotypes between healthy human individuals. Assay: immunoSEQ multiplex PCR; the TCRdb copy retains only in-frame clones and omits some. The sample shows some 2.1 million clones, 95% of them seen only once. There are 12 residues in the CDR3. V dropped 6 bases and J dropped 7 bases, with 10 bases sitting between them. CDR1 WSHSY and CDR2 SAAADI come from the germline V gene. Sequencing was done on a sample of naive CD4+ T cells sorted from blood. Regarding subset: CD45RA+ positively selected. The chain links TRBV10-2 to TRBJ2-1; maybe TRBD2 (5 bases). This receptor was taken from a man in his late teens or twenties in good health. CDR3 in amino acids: CASSPTRNEQFF. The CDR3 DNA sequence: TGCGCCAGCAGCCCCACTAGGAATGAGCAGTTCTTC.